The entry below describes one TCR beta chain. RNA transcripts served as the template for amplifying TCR beta CDR3 regions. HTBI primers drove first-round RT-PCR of the TCR CDR3. TCRdb itself ran the multiplex PCR reads through MiXCR, one entry per CDR3 protein. This table holds 620,000 or so distinct CDR3 sequences, about 14% found once. This sample stems from a study of T cells in Graves' hyperthyroidism and ophthalmopathy. This CDR3 comprises 17 residues. Per the germline V gene, CDR1 is MNHEY and CDR2 is SMNVEV (reference sequence). Trimming pared 3 bases from V and 0 bases from J, leaving 16 bases between.

The sequence was obtained from a woman aged 45-59 years with Graves' ophthalmopathy. The V call is TRBV27, the J call TRBJ2-3; D may be TRBD2 (5 bases). Sequenced sample: blood. The CDR3 DNA sequence: TGTGCCAGCAGTTTCGGTTCGGCCGGGGAGAGCACAGATACGCAGTATTTT. It is translated as CASSFGSAGESTDTQYF.